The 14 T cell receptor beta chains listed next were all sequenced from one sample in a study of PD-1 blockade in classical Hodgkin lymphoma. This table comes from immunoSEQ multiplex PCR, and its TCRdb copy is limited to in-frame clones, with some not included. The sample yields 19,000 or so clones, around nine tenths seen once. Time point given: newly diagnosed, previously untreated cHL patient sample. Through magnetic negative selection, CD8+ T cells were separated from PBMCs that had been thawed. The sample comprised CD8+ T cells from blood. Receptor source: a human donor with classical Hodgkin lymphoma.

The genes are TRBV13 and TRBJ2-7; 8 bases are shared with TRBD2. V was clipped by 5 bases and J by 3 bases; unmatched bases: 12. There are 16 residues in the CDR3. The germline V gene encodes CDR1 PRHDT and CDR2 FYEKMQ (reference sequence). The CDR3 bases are TGTGCCAGCAGCCCCCCGGGGGGGAGTGGCTACTACGAGCAGTACTTC. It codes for CASSPPGGSGYYEQYF.

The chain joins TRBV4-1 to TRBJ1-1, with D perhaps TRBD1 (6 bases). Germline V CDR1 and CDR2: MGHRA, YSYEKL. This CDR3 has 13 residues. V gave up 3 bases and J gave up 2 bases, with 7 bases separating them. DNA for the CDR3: TGCGCCAGCAGCCAGGACAGTAACACTGAAGCTTTCTTT. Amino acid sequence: CASSQDSNTEAFF.

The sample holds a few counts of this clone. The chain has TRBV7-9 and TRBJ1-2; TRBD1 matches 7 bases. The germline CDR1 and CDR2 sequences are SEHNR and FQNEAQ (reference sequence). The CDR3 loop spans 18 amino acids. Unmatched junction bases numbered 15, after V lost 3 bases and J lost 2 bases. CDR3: CASSFLQGFLPPNYGYTF. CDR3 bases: TGTGCCAGCAGCTTTTTACAGGGGTTCCTACCTCCCAACTATGGCTACACCTTC.

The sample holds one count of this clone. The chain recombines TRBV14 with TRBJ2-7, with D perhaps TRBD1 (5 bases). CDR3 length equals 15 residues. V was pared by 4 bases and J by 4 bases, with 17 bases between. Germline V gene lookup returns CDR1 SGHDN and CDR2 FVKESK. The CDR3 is CASSPTGAPRYEQYF. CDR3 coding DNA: TGTGCCAGCAGCCCCACTGGGGCACCGAGGTACGAGCAGTACTTC.

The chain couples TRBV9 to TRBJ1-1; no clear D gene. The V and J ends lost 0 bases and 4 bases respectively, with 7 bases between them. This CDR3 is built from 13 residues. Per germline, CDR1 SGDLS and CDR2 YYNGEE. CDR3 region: CASSVDRGTEAFF. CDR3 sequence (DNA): TGTGCCAGCAGCGTAGATCGGGGCACTGAAGCTTTCTTT.

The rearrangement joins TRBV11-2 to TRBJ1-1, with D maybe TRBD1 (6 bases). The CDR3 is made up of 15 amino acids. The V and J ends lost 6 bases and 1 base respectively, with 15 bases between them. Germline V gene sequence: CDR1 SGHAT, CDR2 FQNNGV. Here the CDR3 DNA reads TGTGCCAGCAGTCATCCACAGACAGGGAACACTGAAGCTTTCTTT. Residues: CASSHPQTGNTEAFF.

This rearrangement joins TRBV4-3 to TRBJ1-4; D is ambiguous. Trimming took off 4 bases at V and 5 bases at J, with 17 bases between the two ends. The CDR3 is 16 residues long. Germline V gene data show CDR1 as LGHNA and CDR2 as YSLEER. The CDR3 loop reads CASSPQLTALNEKLFF. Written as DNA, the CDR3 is TGCGCCAGCAGCCCTCAACTGACGGCATTAAATGAAAAACTGTTTTTT.

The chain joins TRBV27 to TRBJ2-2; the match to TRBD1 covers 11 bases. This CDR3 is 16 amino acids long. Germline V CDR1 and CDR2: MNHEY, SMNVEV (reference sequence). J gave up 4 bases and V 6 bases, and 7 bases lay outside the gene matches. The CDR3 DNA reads TGTGCCAGCAGCCTCGGACAGGGGGCTTTCACCGGGGAGCTGTTTTTT. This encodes CASSLGQGAFTGELFF.

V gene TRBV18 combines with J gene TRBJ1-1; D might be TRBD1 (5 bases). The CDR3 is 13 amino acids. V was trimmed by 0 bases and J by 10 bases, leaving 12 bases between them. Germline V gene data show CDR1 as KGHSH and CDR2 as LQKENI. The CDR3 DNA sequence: TGTGCCAGCTCACCACCGTTGGGGGAGGTAGCTTTCTTT. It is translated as CASSPPLGEVAFF.

Written as DNA, the CDR3 is TGTGCCTGGAGTACAGGGACAATTACTGAAGCTTTCTTT. This sequence encodes CAWSTGTITEAFF. The rearrangement uses TRBV30 and TRBJ1-1; maybe TRBD1 (6 bases). The CDR3 extends over 13 amino acids. Trimming cost V 2 bases and J 5 bases, with 12 bases left between them. Germline CDR1 GTSNPN, CDR2 SVGIG (reference sequence).

The CDR3 DNA reads as TGTGCCAGCAGCTCACTACATGAGCAGTTCTTC. It is translated as CASSSLHEQFF. This chain links TRBV11-2 with TRBJ2-1; unclear D gene. The CDR3 spans 11 residues. V shed 4 bases and J shed 8 bases, with 6 bases lying between them. Germline V gene sequence: CDR1 SGHAT, CDR2 FQNNGV.

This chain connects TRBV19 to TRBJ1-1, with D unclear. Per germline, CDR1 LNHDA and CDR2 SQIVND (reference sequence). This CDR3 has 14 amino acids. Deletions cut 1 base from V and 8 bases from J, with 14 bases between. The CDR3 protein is CASSIVGRLGEAFF. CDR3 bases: TGTGCCAGTAGTATAGTAGGCAGGCTGGGAGAAGCTTTCTTT.

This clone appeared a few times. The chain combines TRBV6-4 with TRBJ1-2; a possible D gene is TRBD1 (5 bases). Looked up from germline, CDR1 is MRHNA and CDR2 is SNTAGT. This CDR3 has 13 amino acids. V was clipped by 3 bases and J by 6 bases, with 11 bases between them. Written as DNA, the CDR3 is TGTGCCAGCAGTGAAGGGGATACCCATGGCTACACCTTC. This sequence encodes CASSEGDTHGYTF.

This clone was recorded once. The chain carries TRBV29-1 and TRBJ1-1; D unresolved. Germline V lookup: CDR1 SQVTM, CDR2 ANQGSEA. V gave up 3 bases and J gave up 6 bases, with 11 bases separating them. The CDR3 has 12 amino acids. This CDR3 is CSVEAGWAEAFF. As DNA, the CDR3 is TGCAGCGTTGAGGCGGGGTGGGCTGAAGCTTTCTTT.